In this sample, the clone carrying this T cell receptor (beta chain) turned up a few times. Its matching antigen is unknown. This sample is part of a study of cytomegalovirus exposure and HLA in healthy donors. Study-level results: Most likely, a cluster of highly shared sequence variants arose as a sequencing artifact. TRBV6-2, TRBV6-3 and other indistinguishable V segments were excluded. Researchers catalogued around 150 TCR beta chains as cytomegalovirus-associated.

Use of 60 Vbeta and 13 Jbeta primers characterized the PCR. Some clones are missing from TCRdb's copy, which holds only in-frame ones; the method was immunoSEQ multiplex PCR. The table records approximately 210,000 clones, about 90% of them present only once. The CDR3 spans 13 residues. CDR1 and CDR2 (germline): MRHNA, SNTAGT. With 8 bases clipped from V and 6 bases from J, the junction kept 6 bases outside the gene matches. The clonotype comes from a man aged 30 to 39 in good health and CMV-seronegative. The sample consisted of PBMCs. The chain is built from TRBV6-4 and TRBJ2-1, with 8 bases lining up with TRBD2. Written as DNA, the CDR3 is TGTGCCAGCGGTAGCGGGAAGGGCAATGAGCAGTTCTTC. As protein: CASGSGKGNEQFF.